The 18 T cell receptor beta chains below were found in one sample sequenced in a study of blood T cells in healthy people across ages. A J-beta primer mix and a sample-barcoded 5' primer were used in a second PCR of about 7 to 12 cycles. TCRdb re-called the 5' RACE reads with MiXCR, one entry per CDR3 protein. The table has around 500,000 distinct CDR3 sequences, roughly 48% seen once. Sequenced: blood. Every receptor here comes from a man at least 80 years old in good health.

This clonotype came up once. The chain employs TRBV20-1 and TRBJ1-5, with TRBD1 identical over 8 bases. CDR1 and CDR2 (germline): DFQATT, SNEGSKA (reference sequence). The CDR3 runs 15 residues. The V and J ends lost 6 bases and 3 bases, in that order; junction bases with no gene match: 10. CDR3 residues: CSAAQGRGLNQPQHF. For the CDR3, the DNA is TGCAGTGCCGCCCAAGGCAGGGGGCTCAATCAGCCCCAGCATTTT.

The rearrangement links TRBV6-5 to TRBJ1-5, with a weak D call TRBD1 (5 bases). The V gene lost 6 bases and the J gene lost 11 bases, with 14 bases spanning the gap. Germline CDR1 and CDR2: MNHEY and SVGAGI. The CDR3 has 12 residues. This chain's CDR3 is CASRGVSGAQHF. Here the CDR3 DNA reads TGTGCCAGCAGGGGGGTCTCGGGGGCCCAGCATTTT.

This clonotype was seen just once. The chain uses TRBV6-2 or TRBV6-3 and TRBJ1-4; weak D call: TRBD1 (5 bases). The CDR3 sequence is 13 residues long. Trimming stripped 6 bases from V and 11 bases from J, with 16 bases between. Germline-derived CDR1 and CDR2 are MNHEY and SVGEGT. The CDR3 region is CASSRDVAGKLFF. CDR3 coding DNA: TGTGCCAGCAGCCGGGACGTCGCAGGGAAACTGTTTTTT.

Of note for this clonotype: One end of the junction does not line up with germline, which may come from a read error. The CDR3 coding sequence is TGCGCCAACAGCCGGGGGTTACAAGAGACCCAGTACTTC. This sequence encodes CANSRGLQETQYF. This rearrangement joins TRBV5-1 to TRBJ2-5; D may be TRBD2 (6 bases). The CDR3 has 13 amino acids. Germline V gene sequence: CDR1 SGHRS, CDR2 YFSETQ.

This clonotype was seen more than once but under ten times. This chain connects TRBV20-1 to TRBJ2-7, with 12 bases identical to TRBD2. Germline assignment: CDR1 DFQATT and CDR2 SNEGSKA (reference sequence). This CDR3 is 15 amino acids long. V gave up 3 bases and J gave up 0 bases; unmatched junction bases: 3. Here the CDR3 DNA reads TGCAGTGCTAGCCAACTAGCGGGAGGCTCCTACGAGCAGTACTTC. This gives the protein CSASQLAGGSYEQYF.

This chain uses TRBV7-2 with TRBJ2-7; 8 nucleotides agree with TRBD2. The V and J ends lost 6 bases and 4 bases, in that order; junction bases with no gene match: 8. This CDR3 spans 14 amino acids. Per germline, CDR1 SGHTA and CDR2 FQGNSA. The CDR3 DNA reads as TGTGCCAGCAGGCCTAGCGGGTCCGTTTACGAGCAGTACTTC. Protein product: CASRPSGSVYEQYF. The full variable domain, in which reference TRBV7-2 and TRBJ2-7 provide the parts outside the CDR3, is GAGVSQSPSNKVTEKGKDVELRCDPISGHTALYWYRQSLGQGLEFLIYFQGNSAPDKSGLPSDRFSAERTGGSVSTLTIQRTQQEDSAVYLCASRPSGSVYEQYFGPGTRLTVT.

The rearrangement joins TRBV7-2 to TRBJ2-3; D perhaps matches TRBD2 (6 bases). The germline V gene encodes CDR1 SGHTA and CDR2 FQGNSA. This CDR3 region has 16 residues. Trimming pared 0 bases from V and 1 base from J, leaving 11 bases between. The CDR3: CASSLAVAEGTDTQYF. The CDR3 DNA reads as TGTGCCAGCAGCTTAGCCGTAGCGGAAGGCACAGATACGCAGTATTTT.

This clonotype was seen a few times. The chain employs TRBV20-1 and TRBJ1-1; 8 bases line up with TRBD1. This CDR3 contains 14 residues. Germline V gene lookup returns CDR1 DFQATT and CDR2 SNEGSKA (reference sequence). Trimming took 6 bases from V and 3 from J; bases not matched to a gene: 9. The CDR3 sequence: CSADRGWEDTEAFF. DNA of the CDR3: TGCAGTGCAGACAGGGGTTGGGAGGACACTGAAGCTTTCTTT.

The chain employs TRBV20-1 and TRBJ2-1; 10 bases fit TRBD2. The CDR3 is made up of 16 amino acids. Looked up from germline, CDR1 is DFQATT and CDR2 is SNEGSKA (reference sequence). V lost 3 bases and J lost 3; bases outside the gene matches: 8. The CDR3 reads CSARGPLAGVYNEQFF. Written as DNA, the CDR3 is TGCAGTGCTAGGGGGCCGCTAGCGGGGGTCTACAATGAGCAGTTCTTC.

The rearrangement joins TRBV20-1 to TRBJ2-7, with TRBD1 identical over 11 bases. Germline V gene sequence: CDR1 DFQATT, CDR2 SNEGSKA (reference sequence). The CDR3 runs to 16 residues. Trimming took 2 bases from V and 4 from J; bases not matched to a gene: 10. The CDR3: CSARRGTGGIGYEQYF. As DNA, the CDR3 is TGCAGTGCTAGAAGAGGGACAGGGGGAATTGGGTACGAGCAGTACTTC.

The chain carries TRBV28 and TRBJ1-1; the D gene is possibly TRBD1 (5 bases). V gave up 5 bases and J gave up 6 bases, with 19 bases separating them. The CDR3 consists of 15 residues. CDR1 and CDR2 from the germline V gene are MDHEN and SYDVKM. The DNA of the CDR3 is TGTGCCAGCAGTCCCCGAGACAGTTCGTGGGCTGAAGCTTTCTTT. The encoded protein is CASSPRDSSWAEAFF.

This clonotype was detected only once. An end of the junction does not agree with germline; a read error may underlie this. This rearrangement joins TRBV7-7 to TRBJ2-7; 13 nucleotides align to TRBD2. The CDR3 consists of 15 residues. The germline CDR1 and CDR2 sequences are SSHAT and FNYEAQ (reference sequence). The CDR3 protein is CASSPGLAGWYEQYF. The CDR3 nucleotides are TGTGCTAGCAGCCCGGGACTAGCGGGATGGTACGAGCAGTACTTC.

The chain has TRBV28 and TRBJ2-7, with D perhaps TRBD1 (5 bases). The CDR3 length is 15 residues. V was pared by 3 bases and J by 2 bases, with 14 bases between. Germline lookup yields CDR1 MDHEN and CDR2 SYDVKM. The CDR3 sequence is CASSFKVGRAYEQYF. As DNA, the CDR3 is TGTGCCAGCAGTTTTAAAGTCGGCAGGGCCTACGAGCAGTACTTC. Based on the CDR3 plus reference TRBV28 and TRBJ2-7, the full variable domain is DVKVTQSSRYLVKRTGEKVFLECVQDMDHENMFWYRQDPGLGLRLIYFSYDVKMKEKGDIPEGYSVSREKKERFSLILESASTNQTSMYLCASSFKVGRAYEQYFGPGTRLTVT.

This clonotype has only a few counts. The V and J genes are TRBV7-9 and TRBJ2-1; D possibly corresponds to TRBD1 (5 bases). Germline V gene lookup returns CDR1 SEHNR and CDR2 FQNEAQ (reference sequence). CDR3 length: 12 amino acids. V was trimmed by 4 bases and J by 9 bases, leaving 10 bases between them. The CDR3 DNA is TGTGCCAGCAGCTCAAGGGGCCCTGAGCAGTTCTTC. This translates into CASSSRGPEQFF. Full variable domain (outside the CDR3, taken from reference TRBV7-9 and TRBJ2-1): DTGVSQNPRHKITKRGQNVTFRCDPISEHNRLYWYRQTLGQGPEFLTYFQNEAQLEKSRLLSDRFSAERPKGSFSTLEIQRTEQGDSAMYLCASSSRGPEQFFGPGTRLTVL.

This clonotype was counted once. The chain links TRBV13 to TRBJ1-2, with 8 bases aligning to TRBD1. Germline loops: CDR1 PRHDT, CDR2 FYEKMQ (reference sequence). The trim removed 6 bases at V and 7 bases at J, leaving 16 bases unmatched. This CDR3 is built from 16 residues. In nucleotides, the CDR3 is TGTGCCAGCAGACGGAGGGCGACAGGGGACGGCGGTGGCTACACCTTC. Translating it yields CASRRRATGDGGGYTF.

The chain has TRBV2 and TRBJ2-1; 8 bases match TRBD1. The CDR3 runs 14 residues. CDR1 SNHLY and CDR2 FYNNEI come from the germline V gene. V dropped 8 bases and J dropped 4; count of bases not matched to a gene: 7. The chain's CDR3 is CASSRDRLYNEQFF. The CDR3 region has the DNA TGTGCCAGCTCCCGGGACAGGCTATACAATGAGCAGTTCTTC.

This chain connects TRBV28 to TRBJ1-4, with D possibly matching TRBD1 (5 bases). Germline CDR1 reads MDHEN; CDR2 reads SYDVKM. Trimming left V 1 base short and J 5 bases short, with 11 bases between. The CDR3 spans 15 residues. CDR3 region: CASSLFAGGNEKLFF. The CDR3 DNA is TGTGCCAGCAGTTTATTTGCCGGGGGAAATGAAAAACTGTTTTTT.

As regards this clonotype: A much larger clone is a single base away; this may be a read error. V is TRBV7-9 and J is TRBJ2-4; 7 positions match TRBD1. This CDR3 region has 15 residues. Germline CDR1 and CDR2: SEHNR and FQNEAQ (reference sequence). CDR3 sequence reads: CASSPDRLAKNSQYF. The DNA of the CDR3 is TGTGCCAGCAGCCCGGACAGGCTAGCCAAAAACAGTCAGTACTTC.